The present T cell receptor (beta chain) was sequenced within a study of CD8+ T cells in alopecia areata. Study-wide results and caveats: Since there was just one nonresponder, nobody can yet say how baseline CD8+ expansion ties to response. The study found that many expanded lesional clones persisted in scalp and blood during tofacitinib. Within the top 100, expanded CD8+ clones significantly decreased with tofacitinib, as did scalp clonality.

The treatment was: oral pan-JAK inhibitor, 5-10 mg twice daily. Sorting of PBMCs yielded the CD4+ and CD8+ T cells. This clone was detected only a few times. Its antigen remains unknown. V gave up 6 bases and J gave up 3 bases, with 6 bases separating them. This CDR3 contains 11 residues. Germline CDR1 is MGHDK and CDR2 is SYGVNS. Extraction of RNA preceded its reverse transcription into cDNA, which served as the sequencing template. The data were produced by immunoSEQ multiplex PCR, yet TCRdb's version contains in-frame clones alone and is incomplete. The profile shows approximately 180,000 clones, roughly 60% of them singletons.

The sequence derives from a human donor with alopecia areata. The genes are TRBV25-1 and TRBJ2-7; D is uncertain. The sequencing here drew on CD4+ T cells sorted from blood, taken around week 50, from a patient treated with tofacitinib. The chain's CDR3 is CASRYLYEQYF. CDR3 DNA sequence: TGTGCCAGCAGGTACCTCTACGAGCAGTACTTC.